These T cell receptor beta chains were read from a single sample in a study of regulatory T cells in long-lasting Graves disease. A single record per CDR3 protein comes from TCRdb applying MiXCR to the multiplex PCR reads. The sample holds around 510,000 distinct CDR3 sequences, around 20% seen once. The sequencing used peripheral blood mononuclear cells (PBMCs), collected when the disease was refractory, from a patient treated with antithyroid drugs. These receptors were taken from a female donor with Graves disease. The CDR3 runs from the conserved cysteine through the conserved F or W. The order of the fields is D gene, V gene, clone size, CDR3 length, J gene, CDR3 DNA, CDR3 protein. D genes are given only for firm matches. Part of the rows lack a size; the others show once, few, many or a class for expanded clones.

NA	TRBV28	many	13	TRBJ1-2	TGTGCCAGCAGTGGGGGAGCTAACTATGGCTACACCTTC	CASSGGANYGYTF
NA	TRBV5-1	many	15	TRBJ1-2	TGCGCCAGCAGCTTGGAGGGTCAGTCGGTTCGGGGCTACACCTTC	CASSLEGQSVRGYTF
NA	TRBV15	NA	14	TRBJ1-5	TGTGCCACCAGTGTTGCGGGGGTCTATCAGCCCCAGCATTTT	CATSVAGVYQPQHF
NA	TRBV7-8	many	14	TRBJ2-5	TGTGCCAGCAGCCCGCAGACGGGGCGGGAGACCCAGTACTTC	CASSPQTGRETQYF
TRBD2	TRBV20-1	few	15	TRBJ2-7	TGCAGTGCTATAAGGGCTAGCGGGGGTAAATACGAGCAGTACTTC	CSAIRASGGKYEQYF
NA	TRBV7-9	once	14	TRBJ1-1	TGTGCCAGCACCGCCAGGGCGCGGGACACTGAAGCTTTCTTT	CASTARARDTEAFF
TRBD2	TRBV6-6	NA	14	TRBJ2-6	TGTGCCAGCAGTTACTCGAGTACGGGGGGCGTCCTGACTTTC	CASSYSSTGGVLTF
NA	TRBV29-1	NA	13	TRBJ2-1	TGCAGCGTTGACATAGGAACCTACAATGAGCAGTTCTTC	CSVDIGTYNEQFF
TRBD1	TRBV7-2	many	15	TRBJ1-2	TGTGCCAGCAGCTTAGTGGGGACAGGTCGTTCGAGCTACACCTTC	CASSLVGTGRSSYTF
NA	TRBV6-5	few	14	TRBJ1-1	TGTGCCAGCAGTTACTCGGGCAGGGGCACTGAAGCTTTCTTT	CASSYSGRGTEAFF
NA	TRBV12-3/TRBV12-4	many	12	TRBJ2-7	TGTGCCAGCAGTTTTACAATCTACGAGCAGTACTTC	CASSFTIYEQYF
TRBD1	TRBV7-6	NA	15	TRBJ2-2	TGTGCCAGCAGAAATACAGGGGGTTGGTCCGGGGAGCTGTTTTTT	CASRNTGGWSGELFF
NA	TRBV11-2	many	12	TRBJ2-7	TGTGCCAGCAGCTCGCCGGGGGCTGCGAAGTACTTC	CASSSPGAAKYF
NA	TRBV19	NA	16	TRBJ2-7	TGTGCCAGTAGTATAGAGTACAGGCTGAGCTCCTACGAGCAGTACTTC	CASSIEYRLSSYEQYF
NA	TRBV11-3	many	14	TRBJ2-5	TGTGCCAGCAGCCCTAGAGGGAGTTCAAAGACCCAGTACTTC	CASSPRGSSKTQYF
NA	TRBV5-6	NA	15	TRBJ2-7	TGTGCCAGCAGCTTGTCGGAGGGTAGCCTATACGAGCAGTACTTC	CASSLSEGSLYEQYF
NA	TRBV5-8	few	12	TRBJ1-6	TGTGCCAGCAGCCCACTGATGGAGTCCCTCCACTTT	CASSPLMESLHF
NA	TRBV9	few	8	TRBJ2-1	TGTGCCAGCCCCTCAGAGTTCTTC	CASPSEFF
NA	TRBV19	NA	14	TRBJ1-5	TGTGCCAGTAGTATAGCGTATAGCAATCAGCCCCAGCATTTT	CASSIAYSNQPQHF
TRBD1	TRBV6-1	NA	18	TRBJ2-3	TGTGCCAGCAGATCGATCTCCGACAGGGACGTCCTCACAGATACGCAGTATTTT	CASRSISDRDVLTDTQYF
TRBD1	TRBV4-1	NA	18	TRBJ1-1	TGCGCCAGCAGCCAAGACCTCGACAGGGGCCTCCAGAACACTGAAGCTTTCTTT	CASSQDLDRGLQNTEAFF
TRBD2	TRBV25-1	many	18	TRBJ2-7	TGTGCCAGCAGTGAAGTCGCGGGAGGTAAGGGGGGTTCCTACGAGCAGTACTTC	CASSEVAGGKGGSYEQYF
NA	TRBV27	many	16	TRBJ1-5	TGTGCCAGCAGTCCCCGTCGGCAGGGGCGGAATCAGCCCCAGCATTTT	CASSPRRQGRNQPQHF
NA	TRBV6-1	many	12	TRBJ1-1	TGTGCCAGCAGTGAAGTTGGATTTGAAGCTTTCTTT	CASSEVGFEAFF
NA	TRBV10-2	NA	19	TRBJ1-5	TGCGCCAGCAGTGAGTCGCAGACGGACGCAGTAGTTAGCAATCAGCCCCAGCATTTT	CASSESQTDAVVSNQPQHF
NA	TRBV7-2	NA	16	TRBJ1-3	TGTGCCAGCAGCTTAAGGCATTCGGCTGGTGGAAACACCATATATTTT	CASSLRHSAGGNTIYF
NA	TRBV29-1	NA	14	TRBJ1-1	TGCAGCGTTTTACTCGGCAGGGTGAACACTGAAGCTTTCTTT	CSVLLGRVNTEAFF
TRBD2	TRBV10-3	NA	15	TRBJ2-7	TGTGCCATCAGTGAGCCCCTTAGCGGGAGCAACGAGCAGTACTTC	CAISEPLSGSNEQYF
NA	TRBV5-1	many	14	TRBJ1-1	TGCGCCAGCAGCTCGGTGGGGGAACTCACTGAAGCTTTCTTT	CASSSVGELTEAFF
NA	TRBV5-1	once	14	TRBJ1-1	TGCGCCAGCAGCTTGACTTGGGGGAACCGGGACGCTTTCTTT	CASSLTWGNRDAFF
TRBD1	TRBV5-1	few	15	TRBJ2-2	TGCGCCAGCAGCTTGCACAGGGGGTTCGCCGGGGAGCTGTTTTTT	CASSLHRGFAGELFF
NA	TRBV30	many	11	TRBJ1-1	TGTGCCTGGAACGCTTACACTGAAGCTTTCTTT	CAWNAYTEAFF
NA	TRBV9	few	15	TRBJ2-5	TGTGCCAGCAGCGTAGCTACAGGAGGAGTGGAGACCCAGTACTTC	CASSVATGGVETQYF
TRBD1	TRBV6-2/TRBV6-3	many	16	TRBJ1-1	TGTGCCAGCAGTTACTCACTTGGGACAGTGAACACTGAAGCTTTCTTT	CASSYSLGTVNTEAFF
NA	TRBV3-1	few	13	TRBJ1-2	TGTGCCAGCAGCCAAAGGCCTAACGTGGGCTACACCTTC	CASSQRPNVGYTF
TRBD2	TRBV20-1	NA	16	TRBJ2-3	TGCAGTGCCTCCGGACTAGCGGGGGGATCCACAGATACGCAGTATTTT	CSASGLAGGSTDTQYF
NA	TRBV5-4	few	15	TRBJ1-2	TGTGCCAGCAGCCCCCAGGGGACTGGGAACTATGGCTACACCTTC	CASSPQGTGNYGYTF
NA	TRBV12-3/TRBV12-4	NA	13	TRBJ1-2	TGTGCCAGCAGTTTTCATGGGAGGAATGGCTACACCTTC	CASSFHGRNGYTF
TRBD1	TRBV28	few	15	TRBJ2-1	TGTGCCAGCACCCGATTACAGGGGGCCCACAATGAGCAGTTCTTC	CASTRLQGAHNEQFF
TRBD1	TRBV19	few	17	TRBJ2-1	TGTGCCAGTAGTTCCCAATCGGGGACAGGGGTTTGGACTGAGCAGTTCTTC	CASSSQSGTGVWTEQFF
TRBD1	TRBV19	NA	13	TRBJ1-2	TGTGCCAGTAGTATCCAGGGGGCCGGTGGCTACACCTTC	CASSIQGAGGYTF
NA	TRBV9	many	11	TRBJ1-2	TGTGCCAGCAGCGATTGGTATGGCTACACCTTC	CASSDWYGYTF
NA	TRBV4-1	few	16	TRBJ1-2	TGCGCCAGCAGCCAAGACAGGGTGAGGAACAGCTATGGCTACACCTTC	CASSQDRVRNSYGYTF
NA	TRBV29-1	many	10	TRBJ1-1	TGCAGCGTCCAAACAGGGAAAGCTTTCTTT	CSVQTGKAFF
NA	TRBV28	many	14	TRBJ2-7	TGTGCCAGCAGTTTTCACAGAGTGGTAAGCGAGCAGTACTTC	CASSFHRVVSEQYF
NA	TRBV18	NA	12	TRBJ1-4	TGTGCCAGCTCACCAAAAGTTGAAAAACTGCTTTTT	CASSPKVEKLLF